The 29 T cell receptor beta chains below all came from one sample that was sequenced in a study of cytomegalovirus exposure and HLA in healthy donors. The protocol was immunoSEQ multiplex PCR, while the TCRdb copy is restricted to in-frame clones and leaves out a portion. This sample has some 140,000 clones, with 86% found just once. The material sequenced was PBMCs. These receptors originate from a man aged 18 to 29 in good health and CMV-seronegative.

The chain recombines TRBV9 with TRBJ2-1, with D perhaps matching TRBD2 (6 bases). V lost 0 bases and J 4 bases, leaving 14 bases between the germline ends. The CDR3 has 16 residues. CDR1 is SGDLS, CDR2 YYNGEE, per germline. The CDR3 here is CASSVDTAGWYNEQFF. As DNA, the CDR3 is TGTGCCAGCAGCGTAGATACAGCGGGCTGGTACAATGAGCAGTTCTTC.

The V gene is TRBV6-5, the J gene TRBJ1-4, with D unresolved. CDR1 is MNHEY and CDR2 is SVGAGI in the germline V gene. This CDR3 contains 15 residues. V lost 6 bases and J lost 0, with 11 bases in between. The CDR3 DNA sequence: TGTGCCAGCAGACCATACAGACCAACTAATGAAAAACTGTTTTTT. This sequence encodes CASRPYRPTNEKLFF.

The CDR3 nucleotides are TGTGCCAGCGCGTCAGGGATATCCTACAATGAGCAGTTCTTC. It specifies CASASGISYNEQFF. The gene calls are TRBV13 and TRBJ2-1, with D perhaps matching TRBD1 (5 bases). Germline CDR1 PRHDT, CDR2 FYEKMQ (reference sequence). V was pared by 8 bases and J by 1 base, with 12 bases between. CDR3 length: 14 residues.

Only one count was recorded for this clone. The chain employs TRBV7-9 and TRBJ2-1, with TRBD2 identical over 7 bases. Germline loops: CDR1 SEHNR, CDR2 FQNEAQ (reference sequence). Unmatched junction bases numbered 11, after V lost 1 base and J lost 11 bases. CDR3 length: 15 residues. CDR3 nucleotide sequence: TGTGCCAGCAGCTTAGTTCTAGGGACCGGGACTAAGCAGTTCTTC. Translating it yields CASSLVLGTGTKQFF.

The rearrangement uses TRBV19 and TRBJ2-1; TRBD1 aligns across 8 bases. The V gene end was trimmed by 9 bases and the J gene end by 3 bases; junction bases not matched to a gene: 1. This CDR3 region has 12 residues. Germline loops: CDR1 LNHDA, CDR2 SQIVND (reference sequence). CDR3 bases: TGTGCCAGCACAGGGGGCTACAATGAGCAGTTCTTC. Translation: CASTGGYNEQFF.

The chain recombines TRBV5-1 with TRBJ2-3; 7 positions agree with TRBD1. Trimming took 2 bases from V and 6 from J; bases not matched to a gene: 3. The CDR3 consists of 13 residues. Germline assignment: CDR1 SGHRS and CDR2 YFSETQ. The CDR3 loop reads CASSFDRDDTQYF. In DNA, the CDR3 is TGCGCCAGCAGCTTCGACAGGGATGATACGCAGTATTTT.

The gene calls are TRBV2 and TRBJ2-1; 14 bases line up with TRBD2. Trimming took 7 bases from V and 0 from J; bases not matched to a gene: 14. The CDR3 is made up of 20 amino acids. The V gene's germline CDR1 is SNHLY and CDR2 FYNNEI. CDR3 nucleotides: TGTGCCAGCACATATCACTACGGGACTAGCGGGAGAAGCTCCTACAATGAGCAGTTCTTC. Translation gives CASTYHYGTSGRSSYNEQFF.

The CDR3 protein is CAWSRLAGGYTQYF. CDR3 bases: TGTGCCTGGAGTCGGCTAGCGGGAGGCTATACGCAGTATTTT. This sequence joins TRBV30 and TRBJ2-3; 11 positions match TRBD2. V lost 2 bases, J lost 7 bases, and 5 bases stayed unmatched. CDR1 and CDR2 (germline): GTSNPN, SVGIG (reference sequence). The CDR3 sequence is 14 residues long.

This clone was seen only once. Other DNA variants within this sample encode the same CDR3. This chain uses TRBV7-9 with TRBJ1-2, with 9 nucleotides matching TRBD1. The CDR3 length is 14 residues. CDR1 and CDR2 (germline): SEHNR, FQNEAQ (reference sequence). V shed 3 bases, J shed 4 bases, and the junction held 3 bases outside the gene matches. This CDR3 reads CASSLGQGGYGYTF. The CDR3 DNA sequence: TGTGCCAGCAGCTTGGGACAGGGCGGCTATGGCTACACCTTC.

This rearrangement joins TRBV5-4 to TRBJ2-3; 7 nucleotides line up with TRBD2. Germline lookup yields CDR1 SGHNT and CDR2 YYREEE (reference sequence). The V gene end was trimmed by 5 bases and the J gene end by 1 base; junction bases not matched to a gene: 10. CDR3 length equals 16 residues. The CDR3, as DNA: TGTGCCAGCAGGACCCCTGCGGGAGAGGGCACAGATACGCAGTATTTT. Its translation: CASRTPAGEGTDTQYF.

This clone was observed once. The chain uses TRBV5-1 and TRBJ1-1, with D hard to call. Germline V gives CDR1 SGHRS, CDR2 YFSETQ. The CDR3 totals 15 residues. V lost 1 base and J lost 0, with 10 bases in between. CDR3 amino acids: CASSLTVGVNTEAFF. In nucleotides, the CDR3 is TGCGCCAGCAGCTTGACTGTGGGAGTGAACACTGAAGCTTTCTTT.

This chain connects TRBV10-3 to TRBJ2-5; 8 bases fit TRBD1. The V segment lost 7 bases and the J segment 2 bases; nucleotides outside the gene matches: 9. Per germline, CDR1 ENHRY and CDR2 SYGVKD. This CDR3 region has 15 residues. CDR3 DNA sequence: TGTGCCATCAACTCAGGGGGCCAGGGGCAAGAGACCCAGTACTTC. This translates into CAINSGGQGQETQYF.

The chain links TRBV6-4 to TRBJ1-1; D remains ambiguous. CDR3 length equals 13 residues. V dropped 3 bases and J dropped 1 base, with 6 bases sitting between them. The germline V gene encodes CDR1 MRHNA and CDR2 SNTAGT. The CDR3 DNA is TGTGCCAGCAGTGAACGAGAGAACACTGAAGCTTTCTTT. Encoded protein: CASSERENTEAFF.

This rearrangement joins TRBV4-1 to TRBJ2-1; 9 bases map to TRBD2. The CDR3 totals 16 residues. Trimming took 4 bases from V and 7 from J; bases not matched to a gene: 11. Germline V gene sequence: CDR1 MGHRA, CDR2 YSYEKL. The CDR3 is CASSRAERGALNEQFF. Here the CDR3 DNA reads TGCGCCAGCAGCCGGGCTGAGCGGGGGGCCCTGAATGAGCAGTTCTTC.

As DNA, the CDR3 is TGTGCCAGCAGCCCAACGCCGACTAGCGGGAGCTACGAGCAGTACTTC. It translates to CASSPTPTSGSYEQYF. The chain combines TRBV7-9 with TRBJ2-7, with 12 bases aligning to TRBD2. Germline-derived CDR1 and CDR2 are SEHNR and FQNEAQ (reference sequence). The length of the CDR3 is 16 residues. V lost 5 bases, J lost 3 bases, and 8 bases stayed unmatched.

The chain recombines TRBV19 with TRBJ1-5; TRBD1 is a possible D gene (6 bases). Trimming removed 7 bases at V and 9 bases at J, with 19 bases between. Looked up from germline, CDR1 is LNHDA and CDR2 is SQIVND (reference sequence). The CDR3 runs 14 residues. DNA of the CDR3: TGTGCCAGTATCCAGCCAGGGGTTGGGCGGCCCCAGCATTTT. Translating gives CASIQPGVGRPQHF.

The genes are TRBV4-3 and TRBJ1-3, with a weak D call TRBD1 (5 bases). Trimming took off 4 bases at V and 2 bases at J, with 12 bases between the two ends. This CDR3 comprises 15 residues. CDR1 LGHNA and CDR2 YSLEER come from the germline V gene. CDR3 sequence (DNA): TGCGCCAGCAGCCGACTGGCGGGGCCTGGAAACACCATATATTTT. Amino acid sequence: CASSRLAGPGNTIYF.

The V call is TRBV4-1, the J call TRBJ1-1, with 8 bases identical to TRBD1. This CDR3 has 16 residues. From germline, CDR1 is MGHRA and CDR2 YSYEKL. V lost 1 base to trimming and J lost 4 bases; unmatched junction nucleotides: 8. Here the CDR3 DNA reads TGCGCCAGCAGCCAAGTCCCATTCAGGGGGCCCACTGAAGCTTTCTTT. Translated: CASSQVPFRGPTEAFF.

The V and J genes are TRBV7-2 and TRBJ2-3; 10 bases are a match to TRBD2. The CDR3 is 18 amino acids. V dropped 5 bases and J dropped 3; count of bases not matched to a gene: 14. The germline gives CDR1 SGHTA, CDR2 FQGNSA. This chain's CDR3 is CASSLPARTSGTTDTQYF. DNA of the CDR3: TGTGCCAGCAGCCTCCCTGCCCGAACTAGCGGGACTACAGATACGCAGTATTTT.

This sequence joins TRBV11-3 and TRBJ2-7; D remains ambiguous. Trimming removed 5 bases at V and 6 bases at J, with 14 bases between. Germline CDR1 SGHNT, CDR2 YENEEA. The CDR3 length is 13 residues. The CDR3 loop is CASSPHPLAEQYF. The CDR3 DNA follows: TGTGCCAGCAGCCCTCACCCCTTAGCCGAGCAGTACTTC.

The chain carries TRBV5-6 and TRBJ1-1; possibly TRBD1 for D (5 bases). Germline V CDR1 and CDR2: SGHDT, YYEEEE. Trimming pared 4 bases from V and 6 bases from J, leaving 19 bases between. This CDR3 contains 15 residues. CDR3 bases: TGTGCCAGCAGCCCAGAGTTCGGGGGAGTCGCTGAAGCTTTCTTT. Protein product: CASSPEFGGVAEAFF.

V and J are TRBV7-9 and TRBJ1-1, with D uncertain. The CDR3 totals 13 residues. V was cut by 5 bases and J by 4 bases, with 11 bases left in between. CDR1 and CDR2 (germline): SEHNR, FQNEAQ (reference sequence). For the CDR3, the DNA is TGTGCCAGCAGCCCTGTCTCCCTCACTGAAGCTTTCTTT. This codes for CASSPVSLTEAFF.

The rearrangement joins TRBV7-9 to TRBJ1-5; TRBD1 agrees at 8 bases. The trim removed 5 bases at V and 6 bases at J, leaving 12 bases unmatched. Germline V CDR1 and CDR2: SEHNR, FQNEAQ (reference sequence). This CDR3 contains 16 residues. The CDR3 spells CASSHSGGGITQPQHF. The DNA for the CDR3 is TGTGCCAGCAGCCACTCAGGGGGCGGCATAACTCAGCCCCAGCATTTT. The full variable domain, rest sourced from reference TRBV7-9 and TRBJ1-5, is DTGVSQNPRHKITKRGQNVTFRCDPISEHNRLYWYRQTLGQGPEFLTYFQNEAQLEKSRLLSDRFSAERPKGSFSTLEIQRTEQGDSAMYLCASSHSGGGITQPQHFGDGTRLSIL.

This sequence joins TRBV4-1 and TRBJ2-1; 8 bases map to TRBD2. V was clipped by 4 bases and J by 5 bases; unmatched bases: 10. Germline CDR1 and CDR2: MGHRA and YSYEKL. The CDR3 contains 16 residues. CDR3 DNA: TGCGCCAGCAGCCCAGGGGTAGCGGGACGAAACAATGAGCAGTTCTTC. Protein sequence: CASSPGVAGRNNEQFF.

This clone was picked up one time. V and J are TRBV7-6 and TRBJ2-3; TRBD1 matches at 7 bases. With 2 bases clipped from V and 4 bases from J, the junction kept 6 bases outside the gene matches. This CDR3 has 15 residues. Germline V gene sequence: CDR1 SGHVS, CDR2 FNYEAQ. CDR3 nucleotides: TGTGCCAGCAGCTTAATAGGGGGCCCCTCAGATACGCAGTATTTT. This encodes CASSLIGGPSDTQYF.

V usage is TRBV7-2 and J usage is TRBJ1-5; unclear D gene. Per the germline V gene, CDR1 is SGHTA and CDR2 is FQGNSA. V lost 3 bases, J lost 9 bases, and 15 bases lay in between. The CDR3 runs to 14 residues. CDR3 coding DNA: TGTGCCAGCAGCTTGATAGACGGAGGACGGCCCCAGCATTTT. As protein: CASSLIDGGRPQHF.

The V call is TRBV27, the J call TRBJ2-6; a possible D gene is TRBD1 (5 bases). Deletions cut 5 bases from V and 5 bases from J, with 13 bases between. Germline V lookup: CDR1 MNHEY, CDR2 SMNVEV (reference sequence). The CDR3 runs to 15 residues. The CDR3 DNA follows: TGTGCCAGCAGTCAAACAGGCCCCTGGGCCAACGTCCTGACTTTC. Translating it yields CASSQTGPWANVLTF.

The gene calls are TRBV5-6 and TRBJ2-7; the D gene is possibly TRBD2 (5 bases). The germline V gene has CDR1 SGHDT and CDR2 YYEEEE. This CDR3 spans 13 amino acids. V lost 4 bases and J lost 2, with 10 bases in between. Here the CDR3 DNA reads TGTGCCAGCAGCCCCGGGGAGCCCTACGAGCAGTACTTC. Translation: CASSPGEPYEQYF.

At least ten counts were recorded for this clone. The gene calls are TRBV29-1 and TRBJ2-1, with TRBD2 as a possible D gene (5 bases). Germline CDR1 is SQVTM and CDR2 is ANQGSEA. V was pared by 8 bases and J by 5 bases, with 16 bases between. This CDR3 has 13 amino acids. CDR3 DNA sequence: TGCAGCCTCTATACGGGGATCGACAATGAGCAGTTCTTC. Its translation: CSLYTGIDNEQFF.